The T cell receptor (beta chain) described here comes from a study of OX40 agonist ivuxolimab in advanced cancers. Overall study context: Ivuxolimab, an antibody that agonizes OX40 (CD134), was administered to the patients.

Trimming took 0 bases from V and 1 from J; bases not matched to a gene: 2. This CDR3 comprises 15 residues. The V gene's germline CDR1 is PRHDT and CDR2 FYEKMQ (reference sequence). TCRdb's table, derived via immunoSEQ multiplex PCR, lists solely in-frame clones and lacks some. The sample holds approximately 15,000 clones, 80% to 95% seen once. This chain joins TRBV13 and TRBJ2-7; 8 nucleotides align to TRBD2. This sample comprised CD4+ or CD8+ T cells sorted from blood, obtained in a trial of the OX40 agonist ivuxolimab. The receptor was derived from an adult with an advanced solid tumor such as melanoma, head and neck, liver or kidney cancer. The CDR3 region is CASSLGREGSYEQYF. The CDR3, as DNA: TGTGCCAGCAGCTTAGGACGGGAGGGTTCCTACGAGCAGTACTTC.